This T cell receptor beta chain comes out of a study of shared clonotypes between healthy human individuals. Study overall: CD4 naive cells filled three plates per donor, CD4 memory three, CD8 naive two and CD8 memory one. Study outcomes and limitations: Naive subsets generally had larger estimated richness than memory subsets. The represented genetic and exposure-history diversity was limited by the small number of donors. Unshared clonotypes carried lower generation probabilities than those common to all four donors.

Measured with immunoSEQ multiplex PCR; TCRdb has only the in-frame clones, and not every one. The sample lists under 1,900,000 clones; around 98.5% were seen once. CDR1 is LNHNV and CDR2 is YYDKDF in the germline V gene (reference sequence). Trimming stripped 1 base from V and 4 bases from J, with 14 bases between. The CDR3 is 16 amino acids. A remark on this clone: Its antigen is unidentified.

The sample taken for sequencing was naive CD4+ T cells sorted from blood. Described subset: CD45RA+ positively selected. The receptor comes from a man aged 25-40 years in good health. The gene calls are TRBV15 and TRBJ1-5; maybe TRBD1 (5 bases). The CDR3 protein is CATSRGLTQGNQPQHF. CDR3 bases: TGTGCCACCAGCAGAGGCCTTACTCAGGGAAATCAGCCCCAGCATTTT.